The 14 T cell receptor beta chains given below trace back to one sample, sequenced in a study of beta chain features in type 1 diabetes. Expressed TCRB transcripts were sequenced after all isolated RNA was converted to cDNA. Sequencing was performed with immunoSEQ multiplex PCR; in TCRdb, only in-frame clones are kept and a portion is missing. The sample gives about 360,000 clones, around an eighth of which show up once; 0.015% to 0.02% is in the top ten. Source material: naive CD4+ T cells from blood. These receptor sequences come from a man between 18 and 35 years old in good health.

The chain combines TRBV4-3 with TRBJ1-1; TRBD1 is a possible D gene (5 bases). The CDR3 totals 13 residues. The V gene's germline CDR1 is LGHNA and CDR2 YSLEER. V shed 10 bases and J shed 0 bases, with 12 bases lying between them. CDR3 protein: CATTSTVNTEAFF. CDR3 in DNA: TGCGCCACAACCTCGACAGTGAACACTGAAGCTTTCTTT.

This clone was seen more than once but under ten times. Other DNA sequences within the sample encode an identical CDR3. CDR3 sequence: CASSFSGRADTQYF. DNA of the CDR3: TGTGCCAGCAGTTTCAGCGGGAGGGCAGATACGCAGTATTTT. V is TRBV28 and J is TRBJ2-3, with 10 positions matching TRBD2. There are 14 residues in the CDR3. Unmatched junction bases numbered 1, after V lost 3 bases and J lost 4 bases. Germline V gives CDR1 MDHEN, CDR2 SYDVKM.

V and J are TRBV29-1 and TRBJ2-1; 13 bases align to TRBD2. The CDR3 is 17 residues long. The germline V gene has CDR1 SQVTM and CDR2 ANQGSEA. V lost 6 bases and J lost 10; bases outside the gene matches: 18. The CDR3 DNA follows: TGCAGCGTCGAACTAGCGGGAGGGGAGGCGACCTATTGGGAGCAGTTCTTC. It specifies CSVELAGGEATYWEQFF.

This clone was seen a handful of times. V and J are TRBV28 and TRBJ2-3; 11 bases are shared with TRBD2. From germline, CDR1 is MDHEN and CDR2 SYDVKM. Unmatched junction bases numbered 13, after V lost 6 bases and J lost 14 bases. The CDR3 contains 14 residues. The CDR3 protein is CASRTSGGHLRGYF. The CDR3 DNA reads TGTGCCAGCAGAACTAGCGGGGGACACCTCCGGGGGTATTTT.

The genes are TRBV15 and TRBJ1-1, with D tentatively TRBD1 (6 bases). V was clipped by 8 bases and J by 0 bases, with 10 bases between them. Germline V lookup: CDR1 LNHNV, CDR2 YYDKDF (reference sequence). The CDR3 spans 13 residues. The CDR3 sequence: CATCQGLNTEAFF. CDR3 sequence (DNA): TGTGCCACCTGTCAGGGGTTGAACACTGAAGCTTTCTTT.

This clone showed up just a few times. The chain has TRBV27 and TRBJ2-7, with 7 positions matching TRBD1. CDR1 and CDR2 (germline): MNHEY, SMNVEV (reference sequence). This CDR3 comprises 15 residues. The J segment lost 3 bases and the V segment lost 3 bases, leaving 8 bases of the junction unmatched. CDR3 loop: CASSFIGDRVYEQYF. The CDR3 nucleotides read TGTGCCAGCAGTTTTATTGGAGACAGGGTCTACGAGCAGTACTTC.

The table lists this clone with a few counts. At the DNA level, this CDR3 is encoded by other sequences in the same sample as well. The chain has TRBV7-9 and TRBJ1-4; 7 bases match TRBD1. V shed 5 bases and J 4 bases; nucleotides not matched to a gene: 4. The CDR3 has 14 amino acids. Germline V gene sequence: CDR1 SEHNR, CDR2 FQNEAQ (reference sequence). The CDR3 here is CASSPGTDNEKLFF. The CDR3 DNA is TGTGCCAGCAGCCCCGGGACAGATAATGAAAAACTGTTTTTT.

A few counts support this clone. As DNA, the CDR3 is TGTGCCAGCAGTTTATTCGGGAGTTGGCGGGCGAGCTCCTACGAGCAGTACTTC. Protein: CASSLFGSWRASSYEQYF. V usage is TRBV28 and J usage is TRBJ2-7; tentative D call: TRBD2 (6 bases). Germline values: CDR1 MDHEN, CDR2 SYDVKM. V was trimmed by 1 base and J by 0 bases, leaving 19 bases between them. The CDR3 loop spans 18 amino acids.

V usage is TRBV7-9 and J usage is TRBJ2-1; TRBD1 might be the D (5 bases). From germline, CDR1 is SEHNR and CDR2 FQNEAQ (reference sequence). The V gene lost 0 bases and the J gene lost 6 bases, with 9 bases spanning the gap. The CDR3 extends over 14 amino acids. CDR3 DNA sequence: TGTGCCAGCAGCTTAGCGCGAGACAGCAATGAGCAGTTCTTC. It is translated as CASSLARDSNEQFF.

The chain carries TRBV7-2 and TRBJ2-7, with TRBD2 identical over 7 bases. From germline, CDR1 is SGHTA and CDR2 FQGNSA. V was clipped by 1 base and J by 2 bases; unmatched bases: 5. The CDR3 is 15 residues long. The CDR3 is CASSLGGGSAYEQYF. Written as DNA, the CDR3 is TGTGCCAGCAGCTTAGGGGGGGGGTCCGCCTACGAGCAGTACTTC.

The chain carries TRBV5-1 and TRBJ2-1; D may be TRBD2 (6 bases). CDR3 size: 16 residues. Germline V lookup: CDR1 SGHRS, CDR2 YFSETQ. V gave up 0 bases and J gave up 6 bases, with 16 bases separating them. The CDR3 DNA is TGCGCCAGCAGCTTGGTAGGAGGGGTCTTGGTCAATGAGCAGTTCTTC. Its protein is CASSLVGGVLVNEQFF.

This clone was recorded a few times. The chain carries TRBV5-4 and TRBJ2-7; 12 bases are shared with TRBD1. Trimming cost V 5 bases and J 0 bases; bases outside gene matches: 3. The CDR3 totals 15 residues. Per germline, CDR1 SGHNT and CDR2 YYREEE (reference sequence). The CDR3 spells CASRAGQGASYEQYF. The CDR3 bases are TGTGCCAGCAGGGCGGGACAGGGGGCCTCCTACGAGCAGTACTTC.

This clone was seen more than once but under ten times. The chain has TRBV7-8 and TRBJ1-1; D perhaps matches TRBD1 (5 bases). In germline, CDR1 is SGHVS, CDR2 FQNEAQ. The V gene lost 8 bases and the J gene lost 1 base, with 11 bases spanning the gap. CDR3 size: 13 residues. The CDR3 region has the DNA TGTGCCAGCGAACCCGGGGGGAACACTGAAGCTTTCTTT. Translated, it gives CASEPGGNTEAFF.

This rearrangement joins TRBV5-4 to TRBJ1-1; perhaps TRBD1 as D (5 bases). CDR1 and CDR2 (germline): SGHNT, YYREEE (reference sequence). The CDR3 contains 15 residues. V was clipped by 0 bases and J by 1 base, with 10 bases between them. The CDR3: CASSLAGGGNTEAFF. The DNA for the CDR3 is TGTGCCAGCAGCTTGGCCGGGGGGGGGAACACTGAAGCTTTCTTT.